The TCR beta chain under discussion was sequenced for a study of T cell responses to AZD1222 COVID-19 vaccine. Only in-frame clones appear in the TCRdb table, and some are missing; sequencing was by immunoSEQ multiplex PCR. Of around 88,000 clones in the sample, around 90% were seen once. The CDR3 extends over 17 amino acids. V was cut by 0 bases and J by 7 bases, with 22 bases left in between. From germline, CDR1 is SGHVS and CDR2 FNYEAQ. Concerning this clone itself: Antigen specificity is unknown.

Broader study findings: Unmutated variant regions are reportedly targeted by nearly half of spike-specific TCRs. Across spike, vaccine-associated CD4 TCRs were found, dominant at 160-218 and 743-854. Clonal diversity may have been underestimated, and the donors were mostly white British, with more females than males.

This material consisted of peripheral blood, taken on day 0 of MenACWY control vaccination. The rearrangement joins TRBV7-6 to TRBJ2-7, with D possibly TRBD2 on 6 matching bases. This TCR derives from an adult in good health. The CDR3 DNA follows: TGTGCCAGCAGCTTAGCGCCGGGGTCGGGGGATCGGGGAGAGCAGTACTTC. Its translation is CASSLAPGSGDRGEQYF. The variable domain in full, completed from reference TRBV7-6 and TRBJ2-7, reads GAGVSQSPRYKVTKRGQDVALRCDPISGHVSLYWYRQALGQGPEFLTYFNYEAQQDKSGLPNDRFSAERPEGSISTLTIQRTEQRDSAMYRCASSLAPGSGDRGEQYFGPGTRLTVT.